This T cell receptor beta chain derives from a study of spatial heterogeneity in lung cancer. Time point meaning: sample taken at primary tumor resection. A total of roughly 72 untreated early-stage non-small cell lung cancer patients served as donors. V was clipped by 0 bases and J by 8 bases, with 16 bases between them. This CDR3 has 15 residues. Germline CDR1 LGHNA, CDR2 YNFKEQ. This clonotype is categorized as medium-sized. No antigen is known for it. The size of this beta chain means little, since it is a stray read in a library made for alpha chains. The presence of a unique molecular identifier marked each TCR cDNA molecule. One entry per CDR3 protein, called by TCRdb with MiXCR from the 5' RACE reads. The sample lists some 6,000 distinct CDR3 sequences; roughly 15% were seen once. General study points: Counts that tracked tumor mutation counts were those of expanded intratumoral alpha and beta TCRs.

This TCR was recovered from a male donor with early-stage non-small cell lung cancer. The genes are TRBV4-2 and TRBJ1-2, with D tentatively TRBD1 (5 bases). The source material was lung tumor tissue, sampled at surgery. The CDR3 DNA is TGTGCCAGCAGCCAAGATCCGGGGGATTACGAGGGCTACACCTTC. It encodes CASSQDPGDYEGYTF.